A single sample gave rise to the 10 T cell receptor beta chains below, sequenced in a study of molecular identifiers for immune sequencing clone quantification. TCRdb reanalysed the PCR reads using MiXCR and keeps one entry per CDR3 protein. In the table there are 250,000 to 400,000 distinct CDR3 sequences, around 21% of which are singletons. The sequenced sample was naive CD8+ T cells from blood, with Jurkat cell RNA spiked in. Stated subset: FACS-sorted CD8+CD4-CCR7+CD45RA+ naive T cells. These receptors came from a human donor in good health. Some libraries in this study had Jurkat cell RNA spiked in.

This clonotype was seen ten or more times. This rearrangement joins TRBV30 to TRBJ2-5; 7 positions agree with TRBD2. J lost 9 bases, V lost 0 bases, and 10 bases had no gene match. Per the germline V gene, CDR1 is GTSNPN and CDR2 is SVGIG (reference sequence). The CDR3 totals 14 residues. The CDR3: CAWSVFPSRGAQYF. In nucleotides, the CDR3 is TGTGCCTGGAGTGTATTCCCTAGCCGGGGGGCCCAGTACTTC.

This clonotype was observed many times. The chain employs TRBV19 and TRBJ2-7; 7 bases are a match to TRBD1. Germline lookup yields CDR1 LNHDA and CDR2 SQIVND (reference sequence). The length of the CDR3 is 12 residues. V dropped 2 bases and J dropped 6; count of bases not matched to a gene: 1. CDR3 protein: CASSIPGGEQYF. The CDR3, as DNA: TGTGCCAGTAGTATACCAGGGGGCGAGCAGTACTTC.

This clonotype occurred many times. This chain uses TRBV14 with TRBJ2-3; 7 bases align to TRBD2. Germline values: CDR1 SGHDN, CDR2 FVKESK. The CDR3 loop spans 15 amino acids. Trimming removed 9 bases from V and 2 bases from J; junction bases left unmatched: 11. The DNA for the CDR3 is TGTGCCAGTAGATCGGCGGGAGAAAACACAGATACGCAGTATTTT. It encodes CASRSAGENTDTQYF.

This clonotype was recorded at least ten times. This chain joins TRBV27 and TRBJ1-5; a weak D match, TRBD1 (6 bases). CDR1 is MNHEY, CDR2 SMNVEV, per germline (reference sequence). The CDR3 covers 13 residues. V was shortened by 6 bases and J by 4 bases, with 10 bases between the two germline ends. The DNA for the CDR3 is TGTGCCAGCAGGGAGGGGGGGAATCAGCCCCAGCATTTT. Translation: CASREGGNQPQHF.

This clonotype was recorded at least ten times. The chain combines TRBV29-1 with TRBJ2-5, with 8 bases that match TRBD2. This CDR3 spans 13 amino acids. CDR1 and CDR2 from the germline V gene are SQVTM and ANQGSEA. Trimming took 3 bases from V and 3 from J; bases not matched to a gene: 3. CDR3 amino acids: CSVDGGGKETQYF. The CDR3, as DNA: TGCAGCGTTGACGGGGGGGGCAAAGAGACCCAGTACTTC.

This clonotype was counted ten times or more. The V call is TRBV7-9, the J call TRBJ2-7; D is possibly TRBD1 or TRBD2 (6 bases each). CDR1 SEHNR and CDR2 FQNEAQ come from the germline V gene (reference sequence). Trimming shortened V by 5 bases and J by 3 bases, and 11 bases separated the two germline ends. The CDR3 extends over 13 amino acids. CDR3 bases: TGTGCCAGCAGCGGGGGCGGGATCTACGAGCAGTACTTC. Its protein product is CASSGGGIYEQYF.

This clonotype was observed at least ten times. The chain couples TRBV3-1 to TRBJ1-5; D possibly corresponds to TRBD1 (6 bases). CDR1 LGHDT and CDR2 YNNKEL come from the germline V gene (reference sequence). V lost 2 bases and J 7 bases, leaving 12 bases between the germline ends. The CDR3 is 14 amino acids. For the CDR3, the DNA is TGTGCCAGCAGCCAAATAATGGACAGCCAGCCCCAGCATTTT. This translates into CASSQIMDSQPQHF.

Regarding this clonotype: Since the CDR3 does not end with the conserved phenylalanine or tryptophan, this likely comes from a read error. V gene TRBV13 combines with J gene TRBJ1-5, with D hard to call. V gave up 0 bases and J gave up 5 bases, with 5 bases separating them. Germline CDR1 and CDR2: PRHDT and FYEKMQ (reference sequence). This CDR3 has 13 residues. The CDR3 loop reads CASSLGVDQPQHS. As DNA, the CDR3 is TGTGCCAGCAGCTTAGGGGTAGATCAGCCCCAGCATTCT.

This clonotype was observed at least ten times. The gene calls are TRBV6-6 and TRBJ1-1; D is undetermined. The CDR3 covers 11 residues. The V end lost 6 bases, the J end lost 6 bases, and 8 bases lay between the germline ends. Germline loops: CDR1 MNHNY, CDR2 SVGAGI (reference sequence). The CDR3 sequence: CASSNPPEAFF. The CDR3 DNA is TGTGCCAGCAGCAATCCCCCTGAAGCTTTCTTT.

This clonotype has only a few counts. The chain recombines TRBV27 with TRBJ2-5; no definite D call. This CDR3 region has 17 residues. V dropped 4 bases and J dropped 0 bases, with 18 bases sitting between them. The germline V gene encodes CDR1 MNHEY and CDR2 SMNVEV (reference sequence). CDR3: CASSSDNSLNNQETQYF. The CDR3 DNA reads TGTGCCAGCAGTTCCGACAATAGCCTTAATAACCAAGAGACCCAGTACTTC.